The 7 T cell receptor beta chains in this list originate from one sample, sequenced in a study of identical twins. TCRdb re-analysed the 5' RACE reads in MiXCR, keeping a single row per CDR3 protein. The repertoire holds about 330,000 distinct CDR3 sequences, 10% to 15% seen once, with just over 7% in the top ten. These data also featured in a second study, about yellow fever vaccine responses in identical twins.

Sequenced sample: CD8+ T cells sorted from blood. The receptors were sampled from a young woman in good health.

A few counts support this clonotype. The genes are TRBV6-5 and TRBJ2-3; D remains unclear. Trimming took 2 bases from V and 1 from J, leaving 10 bases between them. The germline V gene encodes CDR1 MNHEY and CDR2 SVGAGI. There are 15 residues in the CDR3. The CDR3 coding sequence is TGTGCCAGCAGTTACGCCCAATGGGGCACAGATACGCAGTATTTT. Translated, it gives CASSYAQWGTDTQYF.

Concerning this clonotype itself: A junction end diverges from the germline sequence, so it may reflect a read error. The chain employs TRBV4-1 and TRBJ1-2; 8 nucleotides agree with TRBD1. The CDR3 consists of 16 residues. Germline CDR1 and CDR2: MGHRA and YSYEKL. The CDR3 nucleotides are TGCGTCAGCAGCCAAGGAGCTTCAGGGGGCGTCCGTGGCTACACCTTC. Amino acids: CVSSQGASGGVRGYTF.

This chain connects TRBV28 to TRBJ2-5; TRBD1 matches 10 bases. From germline, CDR1 is MDHEN and CDR2 SYDVKM. The CDR3 sequence is 15 residues long. The trim removed 6 bases at V and 4 bases at J, leaving 8 bases unmatched. The CDR3: CASSWGTGVIETQYF. CDR3 bases: TGTGCCAGCAGCTGGGGGACAGGGGTAATAGAGACCCAGTACTTC. The full variable domain, completed using reference TRBV28 and TRBJ2-5, is DVKVTQSSRYLVKRTGEKVFLECVQDMDHENMFWYRQDPGLGLRLIYFSYDVKMKEKGDIPEGYSVSREKKERFSLILESASTNQTSMYLCASSWGTGVIETQYFGPGTRLLVL.

In this sample, this clonotype turned up a few times. The chain has TRBV2 and TRBJ1-4; D not certain. V was trimmed by 5 bases and J by 14 bases, leaving 24 bases between them. The CDR3 contains 15 residues. CDR1 SNHLY and CDR2 FYNNEI come from the germline V gene. CDR3 loop: CASSPGNPHGEGLFF. Written as DNA, the CDR3 is TGTGCCAGCAGTCCCGGGAACCCTCATGGAGAAGGGCTGTTTTTT.

This clonotype was recorded a few times. This sequence joins TRBV2 and TRBJ2-3, with D possibly TRBD2 on 6 matching bases. Trimming took off 0 bases at V and 11 bases at J, with 9 bases between the two ends. Germline V gene data show CDR1 as SNHLY and CDR2 as FYNNEI. The CDR3 is 12 residues long. DNA for the CDR3: TGTGCCAGCAGTGAAGCGCCGGGGGTGCAGTATTTT. The encoded protein is CASSEAPGVQYF.

This chain connects TRBV6-2 or TRBV6-3 to TRBJ1-1, with D possibly TRBD1 on 5 matching bases. Germline V gene data show CDR1 as MNHEY and CDR2 as SVGEGT. Trimming left V 5 bases short and J 0 bases short, with 10 bases between. The CDR3 has 14 residues. Written as DNA, the CDR3 is TGTGCCAGCAGTCAAGGGGTGGTGAACACTGAAGCTTTCTTT. This sequence encodes CASSQGVVNTEAFF.

Only a few counts were recorded for this clonotype. This rearrangement joins TRBV14 to TRBJ1-1; D might be TRBD1 (5 bases). CDR1 is SGHDN, CDR2 FVKESK, per germline. Trimming shortened V by 1 base and J by 10 bases, and 13 bases separated the two germline ends. This CDR3 spans 13 amino acids. CDR3 sequence: CASSQGGRSRAFF. The CDR3 DNA reads TGTGCCAGCAGCCAAGGGGGCAGGAGTAGAGCTTTCTTT.